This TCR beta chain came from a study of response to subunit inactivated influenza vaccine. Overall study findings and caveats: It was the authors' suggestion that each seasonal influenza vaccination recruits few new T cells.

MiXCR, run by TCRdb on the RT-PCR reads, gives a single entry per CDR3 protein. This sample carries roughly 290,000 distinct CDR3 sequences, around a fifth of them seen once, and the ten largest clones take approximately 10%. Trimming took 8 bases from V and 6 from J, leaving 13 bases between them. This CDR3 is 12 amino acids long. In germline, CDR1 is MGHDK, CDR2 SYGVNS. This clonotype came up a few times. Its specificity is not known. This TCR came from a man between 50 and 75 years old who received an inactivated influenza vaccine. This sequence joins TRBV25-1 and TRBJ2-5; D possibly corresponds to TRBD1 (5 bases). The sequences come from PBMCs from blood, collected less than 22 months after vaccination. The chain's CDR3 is CASGPDSKTQYF. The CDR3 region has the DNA TGTGCCAGCGGGCCCGACAGCAAGACCCAGTACTTC.